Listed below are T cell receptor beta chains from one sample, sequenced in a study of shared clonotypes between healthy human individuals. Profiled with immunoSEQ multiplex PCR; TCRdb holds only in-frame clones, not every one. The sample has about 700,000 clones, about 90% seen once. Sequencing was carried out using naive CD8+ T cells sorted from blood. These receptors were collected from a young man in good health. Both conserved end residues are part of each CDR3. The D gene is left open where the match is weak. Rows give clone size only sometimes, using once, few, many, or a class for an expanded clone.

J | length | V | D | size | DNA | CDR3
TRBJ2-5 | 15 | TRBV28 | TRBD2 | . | TGTGCCAGTAACGGACTAGCGGGAGTAGGAGAGACCCAGTACTTC | CASNGLAGVGETQYF
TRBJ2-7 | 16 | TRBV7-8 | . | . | TGTGCCAGCAGCCCGCGAGGGACGGGAAGGTCCTACGAGCAGTACTTC | CASSPRGTGRSYEQYF
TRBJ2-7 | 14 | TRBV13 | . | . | TGTGCCAGCAGCCCTCCGTCGGGGAACTACGAGCAGTACTTC | CASSPPSGNYEQYF
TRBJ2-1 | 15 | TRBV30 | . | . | TGTGCCTGGCTAGGCAGAAGAAGCTCCTACAATGAGCAGTTCTTC | CAWLGRRSSYNEQFF
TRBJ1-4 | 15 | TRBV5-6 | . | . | TGTGCCAGCAGCTTGGCCCTAACAGCCCATGAAAAACTGTTTTTT | CASSLALTAHEKLFF
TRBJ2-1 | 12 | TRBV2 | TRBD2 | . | TGTGCCAGCAATCTTATAGCGGGAGGGCAGTTCTTC | CASNLIAGGQFF
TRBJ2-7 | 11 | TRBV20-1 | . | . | TGCAGTGCCCCATACTACTACGAGCAGTACTTC | CSAPYYYEQYF
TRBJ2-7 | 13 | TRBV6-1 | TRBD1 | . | TGTGCCGGACGGACAGGGGGGGCCTACGAGCAGTACTTC | CAGRTGGAYEQYF
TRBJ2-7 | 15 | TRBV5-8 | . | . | TGTGCCAGCAGCTTGATAGGTCGGGGCACCTACGAGCAGTACTTC | CASSLIGRGTYEQYF
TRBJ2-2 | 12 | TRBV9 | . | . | TGTGCCAGCAGCGTAGAACTCGGGGAGCTGTTTTTT | CASSVELGELFF
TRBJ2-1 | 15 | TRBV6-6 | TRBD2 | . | TGTGCCAGCAGTTACCCGCTAGCGGGTAACAATGAGCAGTTCTTC | CASSYPLAGNNEQFF
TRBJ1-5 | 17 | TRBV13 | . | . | TGTGCCAGCAGCTTTCGCAGGGCGGGGGATGGCAATCAGCCCCAGCATTTT | CASSFRRAGDGNQPQHF
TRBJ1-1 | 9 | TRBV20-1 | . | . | TGCAGTCGAGGGACTGAAGCTTTCTTT | CSRGTEAFF
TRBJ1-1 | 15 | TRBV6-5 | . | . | TGTGCCAGCAGTGGCCATGGGGGCCTAGTTGTTGAAGCTTTCTTT | CASSGHGGLVVEAFF
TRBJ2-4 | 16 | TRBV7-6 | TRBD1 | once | TGTGCCAGCAGCTCCGACAGGGGCCCAATAAAAAACATTCAGTACTTC | CASSSDRGPIKNIQYF
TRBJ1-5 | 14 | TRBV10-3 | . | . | TGTGCCACCAAAGACAGGACTAGCAATCAGCCCCAGCATTTT | CATKDRTSNQPQHF
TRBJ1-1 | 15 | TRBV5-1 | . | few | TGCGCCAGCAGCTTGGAGGCGGATATGAACACTGAAGCTTTCTTT | CASSLEADMNTEAFF
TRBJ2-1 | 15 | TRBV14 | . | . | TGTGCCAGCAGCCAAGGAGAGGGGCGCTGGGATGAGCAGTTCTTC | CASSQGEGRWDEQFF
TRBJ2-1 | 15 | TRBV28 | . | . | TGTGCCAGCAGTTTAGTCGGAAGCTCCTACAATGAGCAGTTCTTC | CASSLVGSSYNEQFF
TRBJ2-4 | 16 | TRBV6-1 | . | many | TGTGCCAGCAGTGAAGCGGGGGACGGCGGCAAAAACATTCAGTACTTC | CASSEAGDGGKNIQYF
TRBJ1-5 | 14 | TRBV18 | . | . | TGTGCCAGCTCACCTGGACAGAACAATCAGCCCCAGCATTTT | CASSPGQNNQPQHF
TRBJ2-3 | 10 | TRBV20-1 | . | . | TGCAGTGCTAGCACAGATACGCAGTATTTT | CSASTDTQYF
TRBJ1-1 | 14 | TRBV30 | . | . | TGTGCCTGGAGTGTAGGAACAGGAGGTCTTGAAGCTTTCTTT | CAWSVGTGGLEAFF
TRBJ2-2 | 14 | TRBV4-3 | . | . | TGCGCCAGCAGCCCTAATACGAACACCGGGGAGCTGTTTTTT | CASSPNTNTGELFF
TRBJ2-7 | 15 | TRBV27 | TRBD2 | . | TGTGCCAGCAGCCCCCAAGCGGGAACCAGACAGGAGCAGTACTTC | CASSPQAGTRQEQYF
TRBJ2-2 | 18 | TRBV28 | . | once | TGTGCCAGCACCCAAAGGAGGGCCGTGATCTCGAACACCGGGGAGCTGTTTTTT | CASTQRRAVISNTGELFF
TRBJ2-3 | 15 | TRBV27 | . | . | TGTGCCAGCAGTTTAGCACAGGTTTACACAGATACGCAGTATTTT | CASSLAQVYTDTQYF
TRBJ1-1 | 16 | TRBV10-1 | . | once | TGCGCCAGCAGTGAGTCTCGTTCGGATTGGAGTACTGAAGCTTTCTTT | CASSESRSDWSTEAFF
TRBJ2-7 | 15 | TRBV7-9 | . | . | TGTGCCAGCAGCTTGGGCGAAGGCCAGGGGAACGAGCAGTACTTC | CASSLGEGQGNEQYF
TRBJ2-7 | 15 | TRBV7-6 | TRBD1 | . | TGTGCCAGCAGCTTAGGGACAGGGGAATCCTACGAGCAGTACTTC | CASSLGTGESYEQYF
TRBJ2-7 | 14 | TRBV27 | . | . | TGTGCCAGCAGTTATACTAGCCCCTCTGACGAGCAGTACTTC | CASSYTSPSDEQYF
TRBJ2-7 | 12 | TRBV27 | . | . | TGTGCCAGCAGTCCCGGGGCCTACGAGCAGTACTTC | CASSPGAYEQYF
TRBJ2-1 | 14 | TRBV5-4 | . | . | TGTGCCAGCGGACCCGGGGGGCACTACAATGAGCAGTTCTTC | CASGPGGHYNEQFF
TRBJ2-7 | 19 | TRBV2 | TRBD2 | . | TGTGCCAGCACCCACGGCGGACTAGCGGGAGGGAGGAAACCCTACGAGCAGTACTTC | CASTHGGLAGGRKPYEQYF